This TCR beta chain came from a study of blood T cell repertoires in COVID-19 (dated by TCRdb to 2018 to 2020). Study-wide context: The collaborator samples originated in the United States, Italy and Spain and spanned the acute and convalescent phases of COVID-19. The material from the prospective study consisted of cDNA or gDNA derived from T cells, B-cell-depleted T cells, or PBMCs. The dataset comprised deeply sampled blood TCRbeta repertoires from subjects exposed to, actively infected with, or recovered from COVID-19. The repertoires were released in a freely available public database intended as a resource for research on the immune response to SARS-CoV-2. The samples were drawn from the first 160 participants of the ongoing ImmuneRACE study and from 1,254 subjects provided by 6 global collaborators. Sample metadata almost always included a de-identified subject ID, COVID-19 status, age in years and sex. Where available, HLA class I and class II types were taken from metadata supplied by the sample provider and were not determined by assay-based typing.

On the study overall, not on this receptor specifically: Clinical and demographic metadata were provided uncurated, with the amount varying by source and participant.

The immunoSEQ Assay, a bias-controlled multiplex PCR, was used to amplify TCRbeta CDR3 regions from genomic DNA. In the source study's methods: Nucleated cell counts per sample were estimated from amplification of reference gene primers within the assay. To quantify the absolute abundance of each unique TCRbeta CDR3 rearrangement, sequence reads were collapsed and filtered. For each sample, productive Simpson clonality was calculated as the square root of Simpson's diversity index over productive rearrangements. In its TCRdb copy, this immuneACCESS table keeps in-frame sequences only and misses some clones. Where compared with another copy, unresolved V genes explain less than half of these, and the others have no known cause. Clone size and V and J calls were adopted from that table, with D and trimming inferred from the DNA. Within this sample are 100,000 to 150,000 clones, with 81% of them counted one time only. 3.8% of the sample lies in the top ten.

Whole blood was collected in K2EDTA tubes by collaborating institutions according to the institutions' own protocols. For TCRbeta analysis, collaborators shipped samples as frozen whole blood, isolated PBMCs, or DNA extracted from either of those sample types. This clone showed up just once. It has no known antigen specificity. The input lacks base qualities; no much larger clone sits a single base away. The germline ends are 14 bases apart after V is trimmed by 6 bases and J by 2 bases. From the cysteine through the phenylalanine, the CDR3 covers 15 amino acids. Here the CDR3 DNA is all that survives: 45 bases in frame from base 1. CDR1 and CDR2, per the germline V gene (reference sequence), are LGHDT and YNNKEL.

The clonotype comes from a woman in her forties or fifties with acute or convalescent COVID-19. The chain couples TRBV3-1 (or the pseudogene TRBV3-2) to TRBJ1-3, with an unclear D gene assignment. The sequencing input was peripheral blood. The encoded CDR3 is CASSLSLGTGNTIYF. In nucleotides, the sequence is TGTGCCAGCAGTCTATCCCTGGGCACTGGAAACACCATATATTTT.